This is a list of T cell receptor beta chains from one sample in a study of graft-versus-host responses after intestinal transplantation. Libraries were prepared by immunoSEQ multiplex PCR; TCRdb keeps only in-frame clonotypes and omits some of them. The table has fewer than 150,000 clones, roughly 92% seen once. No antigen has been assigned to these receptors. The sample was unstimulated CD4+ T cells sorted from spleen or lymph node cells, taken before intestinal transplant. These TCRs come from a human donor who received an intestinal transplant. CDR3s include the opening cysteine and the closing phenylalanine or tryptophan. A D gene is named only where the DNA matches it firmly. Size is omitted from some rows. Given values are once, few, many or a class for expanded clones.

>TRBD2|.|TRBJ2-5|TRBV2
TGTGCCAGCAGTGCCCTAGCGGAAGAGACCCAGTACTTC
CASSALAEETQYF
>.|.|TRBJ2-2|TRBV5-4
TGTGCCAGCAGCCGGGACACGCGCACCGGGGAGCTGTTTTTT
CASSRDTRTGELFF
>.|.|TRBJ2-3|TRBV10-1
TGCGCCAGCAGTGAGCAGCTAGCGAGCGGGACAGATACGCAGTATTTT
CASSEQLASGTDTQYF
>.|.|TRBJ1-6|TRBV27
TGTGCCAGCAGTTTAGTCCCTGCGGGTAATTCACCCCTCCACTTT
CASSLVPAGNSPLHF
>.|.|TRBJ1-1|TRBV6-5
TGTGCCAGCAGTCTAGACGGGAACACTGAAGCTTTCTTT
CASSLDGNTEAFF
>.|once|TRBJ1-6|TRBV6-1
TGTGCCAGCAGAGACCTTAGAGGGCGAAATTCACCCCTCCACTTT
CASRDLRGRNSPLHF
>.|.|TRBJ1-2|TRBV27
TGTGCCAGCAGTTTACTCCCCATCTTCTATGGCTACACCTTC
CASSLLPIFYGYTF
>.|.|TRBJ1-4|TRBV4-1
TGCGCCAGCAGCCATCGCGTAGGACCCGCTAATGAAAAACTGTTTTTT
CASSHRVGPANEKLFF
>.|.|TRBJ1-5|TRBV18
TGTGCCAGCTCACCAGGCAGGGATCAGCCCCAGCATTTT
CASSPGRDQPQHF
>.|.|TRBJ2-5|TRBV7-8
TGTGCCAGCAGCCCACCTAGGAGGGGGGGGCGACAAGAGACCCAGTACTTC
CASSPPRRGGRQETQYF
>TRBD1|.|TRBJ1-6|TRBV6-1
TGTGCCAGCACACAGGGGGCAGGATCACCCCTCCACTTT
CASTQGAGSPLHF
>.|.|TRBJ2-1|TRBV5-6
TGTGCCAGCAGTGCACCGACATTTTATTACAATGAGCAGTTCTTC
CASSAPTFYYNEQFF
>.|.|TRBJ2-5|TRBV2
TGTGCCAGCTCTCTCCAGACGACCTCGGGGACCCAGTACTTC
CASSLQTTSGTQYF
>.|.|TRBJ1-4|TRBV7-2
TGTGCCAGCAGCTTAGTGGCAGTAAAGGGAGAAAAACTGTTTTTT
CASSLVAVKGEKLFF
>TRBD1|.|TRBJ1-2|TRBV9
TGTGCCAGCAGCGCGCAGAGGGACAGCGTGGCCTCCTATGGCTACACCTTC
CASSAQRDSVASYGYTF
>.|.|TRBJ1-6|TRBV5-1
TGCGCCAGCAGGTTTGCTACAGGGTCCTATAATTCACCCCTCCACTTT
CASRFATGSYNSPLHF
>TRBD1|.|TRBJ1-2|TRBV4-1
TGCGCCAGCAGGCCAGGGGGTCCGCGGGGTGAGAGCGTAGCTAACTATGGCTACACCTTC
CASRPGGPRGESVANYGYTF
>TRBD1|once|TRBJ2-1|TRBV11-2
TGTGCCAGCAGCGAACCGGGACAGGGGGCCAATGAGCAGTTCTTC
CASSEPGQGANEQFF
>.|.|TRBJ2-5|TRBV7-3
TGTGCCAGCAGCTCCACCCCCCAAGAGACCCAGTACTTC
CASSSTPQETQYF
>TRBD2|.|TRBJ2-3|TRBV5-4
TGTGCCAGCAGCCTTAAGCGGGGGGACACAGATACGCAGTATTTT
CASSLKRGDTDTQYF
>TRBD1|.|TRBJ2-2|TRBV6-5
TGTGCCAGCAGTCCCAGGACAGGGCAAACCGGGGAGCTGTTTTTT
CASSPRTGQTGELFF
>.|.|TRBJ2-5|TRBV5-1
TGCGCCAGCAGCTCGGCTGGGTCTGAGACCCAGTACTTC
CASSSAGSETQYF
>.|.|TRBJ2-1|TRBV20-1
TGCAGTGCTAGAGATGGGGAGCAGTTCTTC
CSARDGEQFF
>.|.|TRBJ2-7|TRBV6-1
TGTGCCAGCAACGTAGCACAGGGCTCCTACGAGCAGTACTTC
CASNVAQGSYEQYF